Presented here are 23 T cell receptor beta chains from one specimen sequenced in a study of cytomegalovirus exposure and HLA in healthy donors. Measured with immunoSEQ multiplex PCR; TCRdb has only the in-frame clones, and not every one. The table lists under 75,000 clones, 95% of them singletons. Sequencing was carried out using PBMCs. These receptors were taken from a woman aged 18-29 years in good health and CMV-seropositive.

The chain combines TRBV4-1 with TRBJ2-7; a weak D match, TRBD1 (6 bases). Germline values: CDR1 MGHRA, CDR2 YSYEKL. Trimming pared 6 bases from V and 5 bases from J, leaving 17 bases between. The CDR3 spans 14 residues. Here the CDR3 reads CASSPTGLSNEQYF. The CDR3 bases are TGCGCCAGCAGTCCGACAGGACTCTCGAACGAGCAGTACTTC.

This rearrangement joins TRBV7-3 to TRBJ2-7; TRBD2 aligns across 9 bases. The V segment lost 2 bases and the J segment 6 bases; nucleotides outside the gene matches: 5. CDR3 length equals 14 residues. Germline CDR1 SGHTA, CDR2 FQGTGA. The CDR3 DNA reads TGTGCCAGCAGCTTAGCTAGCGGGGTAAGCGAGCAGTACTTC. This gives the protein CASSLASGVSEQYF.

In this sample, this clone turned up once. The V call is TRBV4-2, the J call TRBJ2-1, with 9 nucleotides matching TRBD1. CDR3 length: 14 residues. Germline CDR1 LGHNA, CDR2 YNFKEQ. Unmatched junction bases numbered 12, after V lost 10 bases and J lost 8 bases. CDR3 nucleotide sequence: TGTGCCACTTCGCCGGGACAGGGCACGGATGAGCAGTTCTTC. This gives the protein CATSPGQGTDEQFF.

CDR3 protein: CASSERQRYGYTF. DNA for the CDR3: TGTGCCAGCAGTGAGCGGCAACGCTATGGCTACACCTTC. This chain uses TRBV6-1 with TRBJ1-2; unclear D gene. The CDR3 spans 13 residues. Trimming pared 3 bases from V and 4 bases from J, leaving 9 bases between. Looked up from germline, CDR1 is MNHNS and CDR2 is SASEGT.

This sequence joins TRBV6-5 and TRBJ2-5; D unresolved. Trimming removed 2 bases from V and 0 bases from J, with 13 bases in between. The CDR3 is 16 residues long. Germline CDR1 reads MNHEY; CDR2 reads SVGAGI. The CDR3 here is CASSYGTTKYQETQYF. CDR3 sequence (DNA): TGTGCCAGCAGTTACGGAACTACCAAGTACCAAGAGACCCAGTACTTC.

The V call is TRBV5-1, the J call TRBJ1-2; 9 bases align to TRBD1. Germline trimming cut 2 bases from V and 2 bases from J; bases unmatched to any gene: 4. The CDR3 extends over 15 amino acids. Germline V gene data show CDR1 as SGHRS and CDR2 as YFSETQ. CDR3 protein: CASSFAGQGNYGYTF. The CDR3 DNA reads as TGCGCCAGCAGCTTCGCAGGACAGGGGAACTATGGCTACACCTTC.

The genes are TRBV28 and TRBJ2-2; D is possibly TRBD2 (5 bases). Trimming removed 2 bases from V and 5 bases from J, with 15 bases in between. The CDR3 is made up of 16 amino acids. The germline V gene has CDR1 MDHEN and CDR2 SYDVKM. CDR3 sequence (DNA): TGTGCCAGCAGTTTAGGAAGACCAGGCGGGACCGGGGAGCTGTTTTTT. This translates into CASSLGRPGGTGELFF.

The rearrangement links TRBV27 to TRBJ2-7; 9 bases align to TRBD1. Germline V CDR1 and CDR2: MNHEY, SMNVEV (reference sequence). Trimming took 5 bases from V and 6 from J; bases not matched to a gene: 14. The length of the CDR3 is 16 residues. The CDR3 protein is CASSPTTSGTGPEQYF. DNA of the CDR3: TGTGCCAGCAGTCCTACAACCTCCGGGACAGGGCCCGAGCAGTACTTC.

The chain has TRBV7-2 and TRBJ2-7; TRBD1 is a possible D gene (8 bases). There are 15 residues in the CDR3. V was cut by 1 base and J by 5 bases, with 15 bases left in between. CDR1 and CDR2 (germline): SGHTA, FQGNSA. The DNA for the CDR3 is TGTGCCAGCAGCTTAGGGGGGGGACAGGTGGACGAGCAGTACTTC. It codes for CASSLGGGQVDEQYF.

This rearrangement joins TRBV2 to TRBJ1-5; D remains ambiguous. The CDR3 loop spans 13 amino acids. Per the germline V gene, CDR1 is SNHLY and CDR2 is FYNNEI. Trimming left V 3 bases short and J 4 bases short, with 7 bases between. The CDR3 is CASSDNLNQPQHF. The CDR3 region has the DNA TGTGCCAGCAGTGATAATTTGAATCAGCCCCAGCATTTT.

The V and J genes are TRBV18 and TRBJ1-2; a possible D gene is TRBD1 (5 bases). V was clipped by 3 bases and J by 8 bases, with 19 bases between them. This CDR3 is built from 15 residues. Germline values: CDR1 KGHSH, CDR2 LQKENI. CDR3 amino acids: CASSPDDRRQRGYTF. CDR3 in DNA: TGTGCCAGCTCACCCGATGACAGAAGACAGAGAGGCTACACCTTC.

The chain is built from TRBV5-1 and TRBJ2-3; TRBD1 might be the D (6 bases). V shed 4 bases and J shed 6 bases, with 24 bases lying between them. The CDR3 loop spans 17 amino acids. Germline loops: CDR1 SGHRS, CDR2 YFSETQ. The CDR3 DNA reads as TGCGCCAGCAGCCCTGGGGCCAGGGGCTCTAGTTATGATACGCAGTATTTT. It yields the protein CASSPGARGSSYDTQYF.

The chain couples TRBV29-1 to TRBJ1-6; 8 positions match TRBD1. The CDR3 is made up of 13 amino acids. V lost 4 bases to trimming and J lost 7 bases; unmatched junction nucleotides: 3. Germline V gives CDR1 SQVTM, CDR2 ANQGSEA. CDR3: CSVGQGTNSPLHF. The CDR3 DNA is TGCAGCGTTGGACAGGGGACGAATTCACCCCTCCACTTT.

The gene calls are TRBV2 and TRBJ1-3, with TRBD1 matching over 12 bases. Trimming took 6 bases from V and 7 from J; bases not matched to a gene: 7. The CDR3 spans 15 residues. Germline values: CDR1 SNHLY, CDR2 FYNNEI. The CDR3 DNA follows: TGTGCCAGCAGCCAGGGACAGGGGGCCCGGAACACCATATATTTT. This codes for CASSQGQGARNTIYF.

The rearrangement links TRBV6-1 to TRBJ1-2; D is ambiguous. The V gene lost 6 bases and the J gene lost 1 base, with 3 bases spanning the gap. The CDR3 consists of 11 residues. Per the germline V gene, CDR1 is MNHNS and CDR2 is SASEGT. The CDR3: CASSLNYGYTF. The CDR3 DNA reads as TGTGCCAGCAGCCTTAACTATGGCTACACCTTC.

The gene calls are TRBV7-9 and TRBJ1-3; D remains ambiguous. Germline assignment: CDR1 SEHNR and CDR2 FQNEAQ (reference sequence). This CDR3 contains 17 residues. Deletions cut 1 base from V and 2 bases from J, with 15 bases between. For the CDR3, the DNA is TGTGCCAGCAGCTTAGGACTGACGACTACAACTGGAAACACCATATATTTT. Translating gives CASSLGLTTTTGNTIYF.

This clone has a single count. This sequence joins TRBV29-1 and TRBJ2-1; a possible D gene is TRBD2 (5 bases). From germline, CDR1 is SQVTM and CDR2 ANQGSEA. This CDR3 has 12 amino acids. Trimming cost V 6 bases and J 2 bases, with 8 bases left between them. The CDR3 DNA reads TGCAGCGTCGGGAATCCCTACAATGAGCAGTTCTTC. This gives the protein CSVGNPYNEQFF.

The chain joins TRBV6-6 to TRBJ1-2, with 11 bases identical to TRBD1. V lost 6 bases, J lost 6 bases, and 3 bases stayed unmatched. Germline CDR1 MNHNY, CDR2 SVGAGI (reference sequence). The CDR3 is 13 amino acids. The CDR3 nucleotides are TGTGCCAGCAGGGACAGGGGGCTAGATGGCTACACCTTC. It is translated as CASRDRGLDGYTF.

The rearrangement joins TRBV19 to TRBJ2-1; D not resolved. Looked up from germline, CDR1 is LNHDA and CDR2 is SQIVND (reference sequence). With 7 bases removed from V and 4 bases from J, the gap between germline ends came to 14 bases. The CDR3 totals 14 residues. CDR3 sequence: CASTPSHRYNEQFF. In DNA, the CDR3 is TGTGCCAGTACCCCCAGTCACAGATACAATGAGCAGTTCTTC.

This clone was seen only once. The gene calls are TRBV7-3 and TRBJ2-1; 8 positions match TRBD2. With V trimmed by 5 bases and J by 9 bases, 15 bases remained unmatched. Looked up from germline, CDR1 is SGHTA and CDR2 is FQGTGA. The CDR3 has 16 residues. CDR3 protein: CASSLLGAGGLTEQFF. The CDR3 DNA sequence: TGTGCCAGCAGCCTCCTTGGGGCGGGGGGTCTTACTGAGCAGTTCTTC.

A single count supports this clone. This chain connects TRBV11-2 to TRBJ2-5; tentatively, D is TRBD2 (6 bases). V dropped 5 bases and J dropped 9 bases, with 16 bases sitting between them. The CDR3 length is 13 residues. Germline CDR1 is SGHAT and CDR2 is FQNNGV. This chain's CDR3 is CASSPRSVAAQYF. Here the CDR3 DNA reads TGTGCCAGCAGCCCAAGATCCGTAGCGGCCCAGTACTTC.

The chain carries TRBV29-1 and TRBJ1-1, with 7 bases matching TRBD1. V lost 4 bases and J lost 0; bases outside the gene matches: 2. Germline V gene data show CDR1 as SQVTM and CDR2 as ANQGSEA. The CDR3 length is 13 residues. The CDR3 loop is CSVGDSLNTEAFF. The CDR3 nucleotides read TGCAGCGTTGGGGACAGTCTGAACACTGAAGCTTTCTTT.

The gene calls are TRBV2 and TRBJ1-1; TRBD1 might be the D (6 bases). CDR1 SNHLY and CDR2 FYNNEI come from the germline V gene. The V gene lost 6 bases and the J gene lost 4 bases, with 12 bases spanning the gap. The CDR3 is made up of 13 amino acids. The CDR3 region is CASRGGVGTEAFF. As DNA, the CDR3 is TGTGCCAGCAGAGGGGGGGTAGGCACTGAAGCTTTCTTT. The full variable domain, its missing parts supplied by reference TRBV2 and TRBJ1-1, is EPEVTQTPSHQVTQMGQEVILRCVPISNHLYFYWYRQILGQKVEFLVSFYNNEISEKSEIFDDQFSVERPDGSNFTLKIRSTKLEDSAMYFCASRGGVGTEAFFGQGTRLTVV.